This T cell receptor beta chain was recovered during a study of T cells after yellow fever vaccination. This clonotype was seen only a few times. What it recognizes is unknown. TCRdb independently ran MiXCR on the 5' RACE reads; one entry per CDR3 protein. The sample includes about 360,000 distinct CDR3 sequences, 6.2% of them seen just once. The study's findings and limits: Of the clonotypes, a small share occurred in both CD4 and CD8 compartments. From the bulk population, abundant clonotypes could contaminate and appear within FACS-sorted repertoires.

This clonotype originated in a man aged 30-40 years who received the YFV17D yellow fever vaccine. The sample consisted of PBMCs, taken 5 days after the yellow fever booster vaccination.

The chain's CDR3 is CATSAWNQPQHF. CDR3 bases: TGTGCCACCAGCGCTTGGAATCAGCCCCAGCATTTT. This sequence joins TRBV15 and TRBJ1-5; D gene unclear. Trimming removed 5 bases from V and 4 bases from J, with 6 bases in between. The CDR3 runs 12 residues. Germline V gene sequence: CDR1 LNHNV, CDR2 YYDKDF (reference sequence).